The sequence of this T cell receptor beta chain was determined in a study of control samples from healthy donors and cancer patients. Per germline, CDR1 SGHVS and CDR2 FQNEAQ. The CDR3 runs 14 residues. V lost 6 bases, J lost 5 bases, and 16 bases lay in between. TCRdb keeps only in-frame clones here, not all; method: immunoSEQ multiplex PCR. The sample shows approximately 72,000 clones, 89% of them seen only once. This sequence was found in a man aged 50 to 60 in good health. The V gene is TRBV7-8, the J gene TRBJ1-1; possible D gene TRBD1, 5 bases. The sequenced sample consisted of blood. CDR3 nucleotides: TGTGCCAGCAGTCTGACCCAGGGACTAACTGAAGCTTTCTTT. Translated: CASSLTQGLTEAFF.